This is a list of T cell receptor beta chains from one sample in a study of shared clonotypes between healthy human individuals. The data were produced by immunoSEQ multiplex PCR, yet TCRdb's version contains in-frame clones alone and is incomplete. Found here are 2 million to 2.5 million clones, less than 95% of them singletons; the top ten hold 0.37%. The sample taken for sequencing was naive CD4+ T cells from PBMCs. The receptor set was obtained from a man aged 18 to 30 in good health. Some clones in this sample may be carry-over from other donors' samples. CDR3s leave out the opening cysteine and the closing phenylalanine or tryptophan. A row's size may be missing; if present it is once, few, many or a size class.

V: TRBV6-5
size: -
J: TRBJ1-4
CDR3: ASRQVAFANEKLF

V: TRBV7-3
size: -
J: TRBJ1-3
CDR3: ASSQQHNSGNTIY

V: TRBV14
size: -
J: TRBJ1-1
CDR3: ASSHSRDIVSTEAF

V: TRBV5-1
size: -
J: TRBJ2-1
CDR3: ASSKDKNYEQF

V: TRBV14
size: -
J: TRBJ2-2
CDR3: ASSQYSGELF

V: TRBV9
size: once
J: TRBJ2-5
CDR3: ASSVGTAEETQY

V: TRBV28
size: -
J: TRBJ1-2
CDR3: ASSYGGVAGEGRYGYT

V: TRBV7-2
size: -
J: TRBJ2-2
CDR3: ASSPRQANTGELF

V: TRBV4-1
size: -
J: TRBJ1-1
CDR3: ASSQRDRGNTEAF

V: TRBV10-1
size: -
J: -
CDR3: ATSGTGVNEQY

V: TRBV6-1
size: -
J: TRBJ2-3
CDR3: ASSASGKFPDTQY

V: TRBV19
size: -
J: TRBJ1-5
CDR3: ASSRPSAQPQH

V: TRBV2
size: -
J: TRBJ2-1
CDR3: ASSEPGGGPEQF

V: TRBV5-1
size: -
J: TRBJ1-4
CDR3: ASSDQGVDEKLF

V: TRBV2
size: -
J: TRBJ1-4
CDR3: ASSEAGWAGGNEKLF

V: TRBV28
size: -
J: TRBJ2-7
CDR3: ASSLRSTVSYEQY

V: TRBV5-1
size: -
J: TRBJ1-2
CDR3: ASSLPPGTGVGYT

V: TRBV2
size: few
J: TRBJ1-1
CDR3: ASRGEVAEAF

V: TRBV18
size: -
J: TRBJ2-3
CDR3: ASSPTSALTDTQY

V: TRBV7-5
size: -
J: TRBJ2-2
CDR3: VRSLVNSAGWSGELF

V: TRBV5-4
size: -
J: TRBJ2-2
CDR3: ASSKAPTGELF

V: TRBV29-1
size: once
J: TRBJ1-5
CDR3: SVEVEFNQPQH

V: TRBV1
size: -
J: TRBJ2-1
CDR3: TSSQASRAAGGNEQF